This TCR beta chain emerged from a study of T cells in tuberculosis. Whole-study context: CD1B tetramers identified T cells specific for mycobacterial lipid GMM. Whole-study results and caveats: The stringent gate may have excluded weak CD1B-GMM tetramer binders.

After thawing and overnight rest, PBMC were stained with GMM-loaded CD1B tetramer, viability dye and anti-CD3 for sorting. C32 glucose monomycolate from Rhodococcus equi was loaded onto the CD1B tetramers. Each donor contributed some 100,000 sorted tetramer-negative cells. Chain pairing is unknown; alpha and beta were sequenced separately. Clones were sequenced by immunoSEQ multiplex PCR, and TCRdb holds only the in-frame ones, with some missing. In the table there are roughly 61,000 clones, approximately 85% of which are singletons. CDR1 and CDR2 from the germline V gene are GTSNPN and SVGIG (reference sequence). The CDR3 has 12 amino acids. Trimming shortened V by 1 base and J by 4 bases, and 7 bases separated the two germline ends.

The sample taken for sequencing was CD1b-GMM tetramer-negative cells sorted from PBMCs. This chain connects TRBV30 to TRBJ2-5; possibly TRBD2 for D (5 bases). This clonotype was sampled from an adult woman with latent tuberculosis. The CDR3, as DNA: TGTGCCTGGAGTGATGCGGGAGAGACCCAGTACTTC. It yields the protein CAWSDAGETQYF.